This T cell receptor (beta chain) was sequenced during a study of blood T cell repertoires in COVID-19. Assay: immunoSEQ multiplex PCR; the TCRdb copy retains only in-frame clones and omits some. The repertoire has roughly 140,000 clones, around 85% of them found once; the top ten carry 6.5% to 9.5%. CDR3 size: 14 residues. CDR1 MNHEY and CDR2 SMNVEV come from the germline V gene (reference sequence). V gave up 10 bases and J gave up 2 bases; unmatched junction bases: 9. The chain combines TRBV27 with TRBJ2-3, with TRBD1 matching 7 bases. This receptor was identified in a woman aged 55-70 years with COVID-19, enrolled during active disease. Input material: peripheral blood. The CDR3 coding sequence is TGTGCCACCTGGGACAGTTCACACACAGATACGCAGTATTTT. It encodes CATWDSSHTDTQYF.